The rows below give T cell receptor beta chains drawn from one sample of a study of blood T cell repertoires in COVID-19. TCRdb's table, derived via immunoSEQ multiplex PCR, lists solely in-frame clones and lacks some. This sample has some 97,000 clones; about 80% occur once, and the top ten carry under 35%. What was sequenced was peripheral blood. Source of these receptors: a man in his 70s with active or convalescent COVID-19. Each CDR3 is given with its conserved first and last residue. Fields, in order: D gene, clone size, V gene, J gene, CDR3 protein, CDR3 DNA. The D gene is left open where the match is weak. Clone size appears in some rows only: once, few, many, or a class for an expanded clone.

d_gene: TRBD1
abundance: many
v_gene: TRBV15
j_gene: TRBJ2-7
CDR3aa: CATSRDRRDRVFEQYF
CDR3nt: TGTGCCACCAGCAGAGATCGCCGGGACAGGGTATTCGAGCAGTACTTC

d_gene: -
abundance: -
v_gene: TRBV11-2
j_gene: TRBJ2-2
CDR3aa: CASSLEGSLNTGELFF
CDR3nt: TGTGCCAGCAGCTTAGAGGGTAGCTTGAACACCGGGGAGCTGTTTTTT

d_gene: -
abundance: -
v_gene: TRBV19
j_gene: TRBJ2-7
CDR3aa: CASSIREGLYEQYF
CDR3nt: TGTGCCAGTAGTATACGAGAGGGCCTTTACGAGCAGTACTTC

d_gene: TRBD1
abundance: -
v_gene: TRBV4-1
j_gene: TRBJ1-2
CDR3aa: CASSQGSGGYGYTF
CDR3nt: TGCGCCAGCAGCCAGGGGTCAGGGGGCTATGGCTACACCTTC

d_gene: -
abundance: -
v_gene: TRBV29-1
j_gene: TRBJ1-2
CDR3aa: CSVGGGDDGYTF
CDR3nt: TGCAGCGTTGGGGGCGGGGATGATGGCTACACCTTC

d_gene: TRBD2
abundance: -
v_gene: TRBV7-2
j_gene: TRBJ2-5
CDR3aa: CASILGLAGAQETQYF
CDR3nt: TGTGCCAGCATCCTTGGACTAGCGGGGGCTCAAGAGACCCAGTACTTC

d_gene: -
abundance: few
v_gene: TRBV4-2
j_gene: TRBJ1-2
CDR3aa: CASSQEGGNYGYTF
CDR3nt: TGTGCCAGCAGCCAAGAAGGAGGGAACTATGGCTACACCTTC

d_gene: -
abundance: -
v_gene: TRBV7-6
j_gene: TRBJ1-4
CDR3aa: CASSSPGYNEKLFF
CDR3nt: TGTGCCAGCAGCTCCCCGGGATATAATGAAAAACTGTTTTTT

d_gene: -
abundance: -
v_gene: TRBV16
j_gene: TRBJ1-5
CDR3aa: CAIGSWSNQPQHF
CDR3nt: TGTGCCATCGGTTCTTGGAGCAATCAGCCCCAGCATTTT

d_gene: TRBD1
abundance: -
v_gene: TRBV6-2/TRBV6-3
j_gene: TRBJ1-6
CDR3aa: CASSPGGLNSPLHF
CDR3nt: TGTGCCAGCAGTCCAGGGGGCTTGAATTCACCCCTCCACTTT

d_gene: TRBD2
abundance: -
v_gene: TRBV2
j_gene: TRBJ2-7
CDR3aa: CASSEGLAARQYEQYF
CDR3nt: TGTGCCAGCAGTGAAGGACTAGCGGCACGTCAGTACGAGCAGTACTTC

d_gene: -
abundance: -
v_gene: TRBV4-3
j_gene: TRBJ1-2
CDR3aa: CASSRQNYGYTF
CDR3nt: TGCGCCAGCAGCCGGCAGAACTATGGCTACACCTTC

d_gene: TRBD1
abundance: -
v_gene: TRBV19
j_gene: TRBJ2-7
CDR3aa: CASSVSGQGWGEQYF
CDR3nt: TGTGCCAGTAGTGTCTCTGGACAGGGGTGGGGAGAGCAGTACTTC

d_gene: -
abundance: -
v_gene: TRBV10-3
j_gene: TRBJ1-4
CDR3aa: CAISESRRGGPNEKLFF
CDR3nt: TGTGCCATCAGTGAGTCGAGGAGGGGAGGACCTAATGAAAAACTGTTTTTT

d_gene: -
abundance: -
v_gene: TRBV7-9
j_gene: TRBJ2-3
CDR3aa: CASSLGLRDTQYF
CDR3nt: TGTGCCAGCAGCTTAGGATTGCGGGATACGCAGTATTTT

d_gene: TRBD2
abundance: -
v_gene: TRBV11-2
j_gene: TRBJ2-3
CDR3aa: CASSLIRHGTSGTDTQYF
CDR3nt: TGTGCCAGCAGCTTAATTAGGCATGGGACTAGCGGCACAGATACGCAGTATTTT

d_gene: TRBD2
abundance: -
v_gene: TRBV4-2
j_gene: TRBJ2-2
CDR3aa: CASSLRAGGANTGELFF
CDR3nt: TGTGCCAGCAGCCTAAGAGCGGGGGGCGCGAACACCGGGGAGCTGTTTTTT

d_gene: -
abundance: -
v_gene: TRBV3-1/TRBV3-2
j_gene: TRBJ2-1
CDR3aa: CASSQEASNEQFF
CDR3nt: TGTGCCAGCAGCCAAGAAGCCTCCAATGAGCAGTTCTTC

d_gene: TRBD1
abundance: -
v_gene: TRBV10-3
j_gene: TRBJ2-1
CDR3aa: CAISGLDRSSEQFF
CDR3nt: TGTGCCATCAGTGGACTGGACAGGAGCTCCGAGCAGTTCTTC

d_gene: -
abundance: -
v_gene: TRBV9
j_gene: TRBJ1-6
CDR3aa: CASSARQSSYNSPLHF
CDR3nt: TGTGCCAGCAGCGCTCGACAGAGCTCCTATAATTCACCCCTCCACTTT

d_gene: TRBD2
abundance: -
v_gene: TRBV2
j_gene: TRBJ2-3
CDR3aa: CASSERAGEGYTQYF
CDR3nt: TGTGCCAGCAGTGAACGAGCGGGAGAGGGGTATACGCAGTATTTT

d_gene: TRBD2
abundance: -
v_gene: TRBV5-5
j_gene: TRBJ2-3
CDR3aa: CASSLGLAGTDTQYF
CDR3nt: TGTGCCAGCAGCTTGGGACTAGCGGGCACAGATACGCAGTATTTT

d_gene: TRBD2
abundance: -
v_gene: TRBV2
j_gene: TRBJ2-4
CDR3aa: CASSASGRVKNIQYF
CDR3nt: TGTGCCAGCAGTGCGTCGGGGAGGGTCAAAAACATTCAGTACTTC